These T cell receptor beta chains were read from a single sample in a study of shared clonotypes between healthy human individuals. Clones were sequenced by immunoSEQ multiplex PCR, and TCRdb holds only the in-frame ones, with some missing. The table lists some 1,400,000 clones, roughly 97% of them singletons. The sample consisted of naive CD4+ T cells sorted from blood. The receptors shown here come from a young man in good health. Each CDR3 is given with its conserved first and last residue. Each record gives: CDR3 length, J gene, V gene, CDR3 protein.

>15|TRBJ2-7|TRBV5-1
CASSLEPGSSYEQYF
>14|TRBJ2-7|TRBV7-9
CASSLEGPSYEQYF
>14|TRBJ2-5|TRBV6-5
CASSYNGYQETQYF
>12|TRBJ2-7|TRBV7-6
CASSLAAGEQYF
>18|TRBJ2-5|TRBV29-1
CSVGVWGLAGVRQETQYF
>15|TRBJ2-1|TRBV6-1
CASSEIGTPRNEQFF
>15|TRBJ1-1|TRBV12-5
CASVHCPPRGFLSFF
>15|TRBJ2-1|TRBV7-2
CASSLAMGSYNEQFF
>12|TRBJ2-7|TRBV7-8
CASSQPPGSPSF
>15|TRBJ2-7|TRBV9
CASSPEGGRASEQYF
>17|TRBJ2-2|TRBV7-9
CASSILPPGLNTGELFF
>16|TRBJ2-7|TRBV5-6
CASSSLKTGYAYEQYF
>16|TRBJ2-6|TRBV18
CASSVTGGAGANVLTF
>18|TRBJ2-7|TRBV28
CASSSPKGLAGGTYEQYF
>16|TRBJ2-7|TRBV5-1
CASSQGLAGVGYEQYF
>14|TRBJ2-7|TRBV5-6
CASSLFDRAYEQYF
>15|TRBJ2-2|TRBV10-1
CASSAERELGGELFF
>14|TRBJ2-5|TRBV15
CATSRVPNAETQYF
>14|TRBJ2-5|TRBV28
CASRLTVYQETQYF
>15|TRBJ1-2|TRBV11-2
CASSLEGQSLYGYTF
>14|TRBJ2-2|TRBV5-4
CASSPRSNTGELFF
>14|TRBJ2-1|TRBV14
CASSQDLLAGKQFF
>14|TRBJ2-7|TRBV6-1
CASNIAGGSYEQYF
>15|TRBJ1-1|TRBV5-1
CASSLGGGMNTEAFF
>17|TRBJ1-1|TRBV4-1
CASSHDGMVRRDTEAFF
>14|TRBJ2-7|TRBV7-8
CASSSERGQYEQYF
>14|TRBJ1-2|TRBV28
CASRLTGQGYGYTF
>9|TRBJ2-5|TRBV3-2
CASSPVQYF
>15|TRBJ2-3|TRBV19
CASKVQGPGTDTQYF
>13|TRBJ1-1|TRBV7-2
CASSQRVIAEAFF
>16|TRBJ2-2|TRBV18
CASSPQQREIDRELFF
>16|TRBJ2-6|TRBV9
CASSGEQNSGANVLTF
>12|TRBJ2-5|TRBV28
CASSRDLETQYF
>16|TRBJ2-1|TRBV11-2
CASSLEGRILGNEQFF
>15|TRBJ1-2|TRBV6-5
CASSYRAEGNYGYTF
>15|TRBJ1-4|TRBV4-3
CASSRTGGEGEKLFF
>15|TRBJ2-2|TRBV6-4
CASRGTGVNTGELFF
>16|TRBJ2-2|TRBV7-8
CASSPRDPTDTGELFF
>18|TRBJ1-5|TRBV28
CASSPPFGQGAYNQPQHF
>16|TRBJ2-7|TRBV5-1
CASSSLDSMRTYEQYF
>13|TRBJ1-2|TRBV7-2
CASNKGLLYGYTF
>18|TRBJ2-2|TRBV5-6
CASSLLRLGSRITGELFF
>14|TRBJ2-1|TRBV2
CASSEQGTYNEQFF
>14|TRBJ1-2|TRBV11-2
CASSTWTANYGYTF
>13|TRBJ2-3|TRBV10-1
CASSPGRRDTQYF
>13|TRBJ1-1|TRBV15
CATSSGMNTEAFF
>13|TRBJ2-7|TRBV7-9
CASSLALTYEQYF
>14|TRBJ1-1|TRBV5-1
CASIEGPPNTEAFF
>13|TRBJ2-1|TRBV28
CAGRASGDNEQFF
>15|TRBJ1-4|TRBV28
CASSPPGGASEKLFF
>13|TRBJ2-4|TRBV5-4
CASTTGQEGIQYF
>13|TRBJ2-7|TRBV4-3
CASSQDGTGEQYF
>18|TRBJ2-6|TRBV27
CASSFKGGSPRGANVLTF
>15|TRBJ1-3|TRBV5-1
CASSLGTGSGNTIYF
>17|TRBJ1-2|TRBV5-1
CASSGGGQVPRLYGYTF
>13|TRBJ2-3|TRBV5-4
CASSGQTTDTQYF
>14|TRBJ2-3|TRBV11-3
CASSQTWGTDTQYF
>16|TRBJ2-1|TRBV11-1
CASSLETSGIVYEQFF
>18|TRBJ2-5|TRBV2
CARGWNRTSGRMAETQYF